The 28 T cell receptor beta chains below come from one sample, sequenced in a study of T-cell memory formation after mild COVID-19. TCRdb re-derived calls from the 5' RACE reads in MiXCR, one entry per CDR3 protein. The repertoire holds hundreds of thousands of distinct CDR3 sequences, roughly 13% seen once, with around a fifth in the top ten. Input material: PBMCs or a T cell subset sorted from them (not recorded which). The source is a man aged 18 to 29 who had mild COVID-19 (a few samples of this study predate the infection). Cell type and time point are not known.

CDR3 DNA sequence: TGTGCCAGCAGCAGAACGATGACAGGACCCTACGAGCAGTACGTC. As protein: CASSRTMTGPYEQYV. The chain joins TRBV7-9 to TRBJ2-7; possibly TRBD1 for D (6 bases). Per germline, CDR1 SEHNR and CDR2 FQNEAQ (reference sequence). The CDR3 extends over 15 amino acids. The V and J ends lost 5 bases and 2 bases respectively, with 16 bases between them.

This clonotype has at least ten counts. The chain joins TRBV24-1 to TRBJ2-4; possibly TRBD1 or TRBD2 for D (5 bases each). Trimming pared 6 bases from V and 8 bases from J, leaving 16 bases between. Germline CDR1 reads KGHDR; CDR2 reads SFDVKD. The CDR3 is made up of 14 amino acids. The CDR3 DNA reads TGTGCCACCAGTCCGGGACCGATTTCGGACATTCAGTACTTC. Protein product: CATSPGPISDIQYF.

This chain connects TRBV2 to TRBJ2-7; weak D call: TRBD1 (5 bases). The V gene lost 2 bases and the J gene lost 0 bases, with 11 bases spanning the gap. The germline V gene encodes CDR1 SNHLY and CDR2 FYNNEI. This CDR3 contains 15 residues. CDR3 nucleotides: TGTGCCAGCAGTGAACAGGGTCGGAGCTCCTACGAGCAGTACTTC. It codes for CASSEQGRSSYEQYF.

This clonotype was seen a few times. This chain connects TRBV18 to TRBJ1-1; the match to TRBD1 covers 7 bases. Germline-derived CDR1 and CDR2 are KGHSH and LQKENI. The V and J ends lost 2 bases and 8 bases, in that order; junction bases with no gene match: 17. The CDR3 is 17 amino acids. The CDR3, as DNA: TGTGCCAGCTCACCAAGCCTGTATCGGGACAGTAATACAGAAGCTTTCTTT. Translation: CASSPSLYRDSNTEAFF.

This clonotype has just one count. This rearrangement joins TRBV10-3 to TRBJ2-6; the D gene could be TRBD1 or TRBD2 (5 bases each). Germline lookup yields CDR1 ENHRY and CDR2 SYGVKD. V lost 0 bases and J lost 2, with 20 bases in between. The CDR3 is made up of 20 amino acids. Here the CDR3 DNA reads TGTGCCATCAGTGAGTCGTCGTTGCCGGTCTGGGGACCTGGGGCCAACGTCCTGACTTTC. Protein sequence: CAISESSLPVWGPGANVLTF.

The chain joins TRBV11-2 to TRBJ2-1; D ambiguous. This CDR3 contains 12 residues. V lost 5 bases and J 9 bases, leaving 11 bases between the germline ends. CDR1 SGHAT and CDR2 FQNNGV come from the germline V gene. CDR3: CASSHPFSEQFF. Written as DNA, the CDR3 is TGTGCCAGCAGCCATCCCTTCAGTGAGCAGTTCTTC.

The chain employs TRBV19 and TRBJ1-5, with D hard to call. V lost 5 bases to trimming and J lost 7 bases, with 15 bases between them. The CDR3 extends over 14 amino acids. Germline CDR1 and CDR2: LNHDA and SQIVND (reference sequence). This CDR3 reads CASSHHGVGQPQHF. CDR3 bases: TGTGCCAGTAGTCACCATGGTGTTGGCCAGCCCCAGCATTTT. The variable domain in full, with the rest retrieved from reference TRBV19 and TRBJ1-5, is DGGITQSPKYLFRKEGQNVTLSCEQNLNHDAMYWYRQDPGQGLRLIYYSQIVNDFQKGDIAEGYSVSREKKESFPLTVTSAQKNPTAFYLCASSHHGVGQPQHFGDGTRLSIL.

This clonotype was recorded a few times. The chain has TRBV19 and TRBJ1-1; D remains ambiguous. The V end lost 2 bases, the J end lost 3 bases, and 10 bases lay between the germline ends. CDR3 length equals 14 residues. From germline, CDR1 is LNHDA and CDR2 SQIVND (reference sequence). Written as DNA, the CDR3 is TGTGCCAGTAGTATACTGGGTTCGGACACTGAAGCTTTCTTT. Its translation: CASSILGSDTEAFF.

This clonotype was counted a few times. The CDR3 sequence: CATSRLLGEVNEQFF. DNA of the CDR3: TGTGCCACCAGCAGGCTCCTCGGGGAGGTCAATGAGCAGTTCTTC. The chain uses TRBV15 and TRBJ2-1; D possibly corresponds to TRBD2 (6 bases). V lost 3 bases to trimming and J lost 6 bases, with 15 bases between them. The CDR3 runs to 15 residues. CDR1 is LNHNV, CDR2 YYDKDF, per germline (reference sequence). The variable domain in full, with the rest retrieved from reference TRBV15 and TRBJ2-1, is DAMVIQNPRYQVTQFGKPVTLSCSQTLNHNVMYWYQQKSSQAPKLLFHYYDKDFNNEADTPDNFQSRRPNTSFCFLDIRSPGLGDTAMYLCATSRLLGEVNEQFFGPGTRLTVL.

This clonotype was picked up many times. This rearrangement joins TRBV7-9 to TRBJ2-3, with 7 bases fitting TRBD1. This CDR3 is built from 15 residues. Germline trimming cut 3 bases from V and 0 bases from J; bases unmatched to any gene: 3. Germline values: CDR1 SEHNR, CDR2 FQNEAQ (reference sequence). CDR3: CASSLQGESTDTQYF. The CDR3 DNA is TGTGCCAGCAGCTTGCAGGGGGAAAGCACAGATACGCAGTATTTT.

This clonotype was counted only a few times. The chain uses TRBV7-9 and TRBJ1-2, with TRBD1 matching 9 bases. Germline-derived CDR1 and CDR2 are SEHNR and FQNEAQ (reference sequence). The junction had 3 bases not matched to a gene; V was cut back by 5 bases and J by 2 bases. The CDR3 has 14 amino acids. The CDR3 sequence is CASSRTGVNYGYTF. The CDR3 bases are TGTGCCAGCAGCAGGACAGGGGTCAACTATGGCTACACCTTC.

The chain is built from TRBV25-1 and TRBJ1-6; tentatively, D is TRBD1 (5 bases). V was cut by 4 bases and J by 7 bases, with 17 bases left in between. This CDR3 spans 16 amino acids. Germline V gene lookup returns CDR1 MGHDK and CDR2 SYGVNS. As DNA, the CDR3 is TGTGCCAGCAGTGTGGGGGGGACGGCGGGGAATTCACCCCTCCACTTT. Amino acid sequence: CASSVGGTAGNSPLHF.

This clonotype came up a few times. This chain connects TRBV4-1 to TRBJ2-1, with 13 positions matching TRBD2. This CDR3 is built from 16 residues. With V trimmed by 2 bases and J by 10 bases, 8 bases remained unmatched. Germline-derived CDR1 and CDR2 are MGHRA and YSYEKL. The DNA for the CDR3 is TGCGCCAGCAGCCAACAGGGACTAGCGGGGATCCGGGAGCAGTTCTTC. This translates into CASSQQGLAGIREQFF.

The gene calls are TRBV12-3 or TRBV12-4 and TRBJ1-2; D remains ambiguous. CDR3 length: 14 residues. V lost 1 base and J 4 bases, leaving 10 bases between the germline ends. The CDR3 here is CASSLVPAPYGYTF. Written as DNA, the CDR3 is TGTGCCAGCAGTTTAGTACCGGCCCCCTATGGCTACACCTTC.

This clonotype occurred a few times. This rearrangement joins TRBV18 to TRBJ2-7; a possible D gene is TRBD1 (6 bases). This CDR3 spans 14 amino acids. Germline lookup yields CDR1 KGHSH and CDR2 LQKENI. The V end was cut by 3 bases, the J end by 0 bases, with 9 bases between. The CDR3 reads CASSPPTGSYEQYF. The CDR3 DNA reads TGTGCCAGCTCACCGCCGACAGGCTCCTACGAGCAGTACTTC.

This clonotype has more than one count but fewer than ten. J is TRBJ2-7 and V is TRBV27, with 10 bases matching TRBD2. The J segment lost 1 base and the V segment lost 6 bases, leaving 15 bases of the junction unmatched. Germline V gives CDR1 MNHEY, CDR2 SMNVEV (reference sequence). The CDR3 length is 18 residues. CDR3 DNA: TGTGCCAGCAGCAACCCCGGCGCTAGCGGGGGTATTTCCTACGAGCAGTACTTC. This encodes CASSNPGASGGISYEQYF.

V and J are TRBV6-6 and TRBJ2-5; no reliable D call. Per the germline V gene, CDR1 is MNHNY and CDR2 is SVGAGI (reference sequence). This CDR3 comprises 12 residues. V was shortened by 4 bases and J by 5 bases, with 8 bases between the two germline ends. In nucleotides, the CDR3 is TGTGCCAGCAGTTCCGTGGAGGAGACCCAGTACTTC. The encoded protein is CASSSVEETQYF.

There are a few counts of this clonotype. V is TRBV7-2 and J is TRBJ1-6; possible D gene TRBD1, 6 bases. Germline CDR1 reads SGHTA; CDR2 reads FQGNSA. V lost 4 bases and J lost 9, with 13 bases in between. This CDR3 spans 14 amino acids. The CDR3, as DNA: TGTGCCAGCAGCTCCGGGGGCATTGGTTCACCCCTCCACTTT. The encoded protein is CASSSGGIGSPLHF.

This clonotype was picked up many times. The chain has TRBV5-1 and TRBJ2-1; no definite D call. Trimming cost V 6 bases and J 2 bases, with 9 bases left between them. This CDR3 is built from 13 residues. Germline-derived CDR1 and CDR2 are SGHRS and YFSETQ. This CDR3 is CASIDNTYNEQFF. The CDR3, as DNA: TGCGCCAGCATTGACAACACCTACAATGAGCAGTTCTTC.

This clonotype turned up a few times. The V gene is TRBV7-2, the J gene TRBJ1-1, with D unclear. Germline CDR1 SGHTA, CDR2 FQGNSA. V lost 2 bases, J lost 5 bases, and 12 bases lay in between. The CDR3 is 14 amino acids. For the CDR3, the DNA is TGTGCCAGCAGCTTATTTGTCGTGGAGACTGAAGCTTTCTTT. Translation gives CASSLFVVETEAFF. Full variable domain (remainder filled in from reference TRBV7-2 and TRBJ1-1): GAGVSQSPSNKVTEKGKDVELRCDPISGHTALYWYRQSLGQGLEFLIYFQGNSAPDKSGLPSDRFSAERTGGSVSTLTIQRTQQEDSAVYLCASSLFVVETEAFFGQGTRLTVV.

This rearrangement joins TRBV7-8 to TRBJ2-3; D unresolved. Trimming left V 1 base short and J 2 bases short, with 10 bases between. Looked up from germline, CDR1 is SGHVS and CDR2 is FQNEAQ. There are 15 residues in the CDR3. The CDR3 DNA sequence: TGTGCCAGCAGCTTAGGCCGTCTCTACACAGATACGCAGTATTTT. Protein sequence: CASSLGRLYTDTQYF.

This clonotype was observed a handful of times. The chain couples TRBV5-1 to TRBJ2-2; tentative D call: TRBD2 (6 bases). CDR1 and CDR2 (germline): SGHRS, YFSETQ. Trimming stripped 1 base from V and 0 bases from J, with 10 bases between. CDR3 length: 16 amino acids. CDR3 in amino acids: CASSLSAGSNTGELFF. CDR3 nucleotides: TGCGCCAGCAGCTTGTCGGCGGGGTCGAACACCGGGGAGCTGTTTTTT.

This clonotype was seen repeatedly, ten times or more. V usage is TRBV5-1 and J usage is TRBJ2-3; no clear D gene. CDR3 length: 15 amino acids. From germline, CDR1 is SGHRS and CDR2 YFSETQ. V lost 0 bases to trimming and J lost 0 bases, with 8 bases between them. Written as DNA, the CDR3 is TGCGCCAGCAGCTTGGGGAGCACTAGCACAGATACGCAGTATTTT. It specifies CASSLGSTSTDTQYF.

This clonotype occurred a few times. This sequence joins TRBV3-1 and TRBJ2-1, with 12 nucleotides matching TRBD2. The CDR3 consists of 17 residues. CDR1 and CDR2 (germline): LGHDT, YNNKEL (reference sequence). J was trimmed by 4 bases and V by 6 bases; bases with no gene match: 10. The CDR3 region is CASRRTTSGGTYNEQFF. The DNA of the CDR3 is TGTGCCAGCAGGCGGACCACTAGCGGGGGGACTTACAATGAGCAGTTCTTC.

This clonotype turned up a few times. This chain links TRBV7-9 with TRBJ2-3; TRBD1 is a possible D gene (6 bases). Per germline, CDR1 SEHNR and CDR2 FQNEAQ (reference sequence). Trimming took off 5 bases at V and 8 bases at J, with 11 bases between the two ends. The CDR3 sequence is 12 residues long. CDR3 in DNA: TGTGCCAGCAGCGCCCTAGGGGGTACGCAGTATTTT. Its translation is CASSALGGTQYF. The complete variable domain, with remaining parts taken from reference TRBV7-9 and TRBJ2-3, reads DTGVSQNPRHKITKRGQNVTFRCDPISEHNRLYWYRQTLGQGPEFLTYFQNEAQLEKSRLLSDRFSAERPKGSFSTLEIQRTEQGDSAMYLCASSALGGTQYFGPGTRLTVL.

This clonotype appeared a few times. This sequence joins TRBV2 and TRBJ1-4; D is unclear. The CDR3 is 13 amino acids. Trimming removed 4 bases from V and 6 bases from J, with 9 bases in between. Germline-derived CDR1 and CDR2 are SNHLY and FYNNEI. The CDR3 nucleotides read TGTGCCAGCAGTGCCCTCCACGATGAAAAACTGTTTTTT. This encodes CASSALHDEKLFF.

This chain uses TRBV7-9 with TRBJ1-1, with D perhaps matching TRBD1 (5 bases). The V end lost 8 bases, the J end lost 1 base, and 11 bases lay between the germline ends. CDR1 is SEHNR and CDR2 is FQNEAQ in the germline V gene (reference sequence). This CDR3 has 13 amino acids. CDR3 region: CASSRVANTEAFF. In nucleotides, the CDR3 is TGTGCCAGCTCCAGGGTGGCGAACACTGAAGCTTTCTTT.

This clonotype was seen more than once but under ten times. The gene calls are TRBV27 and TRBJ2-3, with TRBD2 as a possible D gene (5 bases). The CDR3 is made up of 14 amino acids. CDR1 and CDR2 from the germline V gene are MNHEY and SMNVEV (reference sequence). V was pared by 2 bases and J by 3 bases, with 9 bases between. CDR3 amino acids: CASSLKGETDTQYF. CDR3 DNA sequence: TGTGCCAGCAGTTTAAAGGGAGAGACAGATACGCAGTATTTT.